The 31 T cell receptor beta chains presented below share a single source sample, sequenced in a study of blood T cells in healthy people across ages. For the second PCR, which ran for roughly 6 to 12 cycles, a sample-barcoded 5' primer and a J-beta primer mix were used. Using its own MiXCR run on the 5' RACE reads, TCRdb lists one record per CDR3 protein. The sample carries 700,000 or so distinct CDR3 sequences, around 41% recorded once. The sample taken for sequencing was blood. All receptors derive from an older man in good health.

This clonotype was observed a few times. This chain joins TRBV3-1 and TRBJ2-5; D is unclear. Gene TRBJ2-7 matches the end of the DNA better, so the J call may be wrong. The CDR3 is 15 amino acids. Germline lookup yields CDR1 LGHDT and CDR2 YNNKEL (reference sequence). In DNA form, the CDR3 reads TGTGCCAGCAGCCAAGCGGACGCTGGTTGGGGCGAGCAGTACTTC. Translating gives CASSQADAGWGEQYF.

This sequence joins TRBV21-1 and TRBJ2-1; TRBD1, as called in the table, went unchecked against the DNA. TRBV21-1 counts as a pseudogene. CDR3 length: 15 residues. This chain's CDR3 is CASSKGGGKYNEQFF. The CDR3 region has the DNA TGTGCCAGCAGCAAAGGGGGGGGGAAGTACAATGAGCAGTTCTTC.

This clonotype turned up a few times. The V and J genes are TRBV6-5 and TRBJ2-3; D remains unclear. Trimming removed 3 bases from V and 3 bases from J, with 13 bases in between. Germline V gene sequence: CDR1 MNHEY, CDR2 SVGAGI. There are 15 residues in the CDR3. CDR3 region: CASSYFATGTDTQYF. CDR3 sequence (DNA): TGTGCCAGCAGTTATTTCGCGACCGGGACAGATACGCAGTATTTT.

This clonotype was counted a few times. This chain joins TRBV7-2 and TRBJ2-7; TRBD2 matches at 12 bases. The V segment lost 3 bases and the J segment 4 bases; nucleotides outside the gene matches: 10. The CDR3 is 17 residues long. Germline values: CDR1 SGHTA, CDR2 FQGNSA. The CDR3 coding sequence is TGTGCCAGCAGCTTGGCGCCTAGCGGGAGGGCCGCTTACGAGCAGTACTTC. This gives the protein CASSLAPSGRAAYEQYF.

V gene TRBV7-3 combines with J gene TRBJ2-1; weak D call: TRBD2 (6 bases). Germline CDR1 and CDR2: SGHTA and FQGTGA. V was trimmed by 5 bases and J by 8 bases, leaving 16 bases between them. CDR3 length: 14 amino acids. CDR3 nucleotides: TGTGCCAGCAGCCCCCAGGAGGGAGTCCATGAGCAGTTCTTC. It is translated as CASSPQEGVHEQFF.

The gene calls are TRBV7-8 and TRBJ1-1; 9 bases are shared with TRBD1. The germline V gene encodes CDR1 SGHVS and CDR2 FQNEAQ. V shed 5 bases, J shed 0 bases, and the junction held 7 bases outside the gene matches. The CDR3 has 16 amino acids. CDR3 in amino acids: CASSPGTGKMNTEAFF. The CDR3 DNA reads as TGTGCCAGCAGCCCAGGGACAGGGAAAATGAACACTGAAGCTTTCTTT. Full variable domain (remainder filled in from reference TRBV7-8 and TRBJ1-1): GAGVSQSPRYKVAKRGQDVALRCDPISGHVSLFWYQQALGQGPEFLTYFQNEAQLDKSGLPSDRFFAERPEGSVSTLKIQRTQQEDSAVYLCASSPGTGKMNTEAFFGQGTRLTVV.

This clonotype was counted between two and nine times. This chain links TRBV12-3 or TRBV12-4 with TRBJ1-1, with TRBD1 matching over 9 bases. CDR3 length: 17 residues. The V segment lost 3 bases and the J segment 4 bases; nucleotides outside the gene matches: 12. The CDR3: CASSFGQGSRLGTEAFF. The CDR3 DNA follows: TGTGCCAGCAGTTTTGGACAGGGGAGCCGTTTGGGCACTGAAGCTTTCTTT.

The chain uses TRBV24-1 and TRBJ2-3; D remains unclear. CDR1 and CDR2 (germline): KGHDR, SFDVKD. The CDR3 sequence is 14 residues long. Trimming stripped 5 bases from V and 0 bases from J, with 8 bases between. CDR3 sequence reads: CATSGSPSTDTQYF. The CDR3 nucleotides read TGTGCCACCAGTGGAAGCCCAAGCACAGATACGCAGTATTTT.

The table lists this clonotype with a few counts. This chain joins TRBV12-3 or TRBV12-4 and TRBJ2-1; D is unresolved. V shed 7 bases and J shed 9 bases, with 13 bases lying between them. The CDR3 consists of 12 residues. CDR3 residues: CASKADDAEQFF. In nucleotides, the CDR3 is TGTGCCAGCAAGGCGGATGACGCTGAGCAGTTCTTC.

The chain links TRBV20-1 to TRBJ2-6; D call uncertain. The CDR3 is 13 residues long. CDR1 DFQATT and CDR2 SNEGSKA come from the germline V gene (reference sequence). V shed 5 bases and J shed 1 base, with 6 bases lying between them. Here the CDR3 reads CSALTSGANVLTF. The CDR3, as DNA: TGCAGTGCTCTTACGTCTGGGGCCAACGTCCTGACTTTC.

The V and J genes are TRBV5-1 and TRBJ2-2; 7 bases map to TRBD2. The germline CDR1 and CDR2 sequences are SGHRS and YFSETQ. With 4 bases clipped from V and 1 base from J, the junction kept 7 bases outside the gene matches. The CDR3 spans 16 residues. The CDR3 reads CASSVDGRLNTGELFF. The CDR3 bases are TGCGCCAGCAGCGTGGACGGGAGGTTGAACACCGGGGAGCTGTTTTTT.

The sample holds a few counts of this clonotype. This chain uses TRBV5-1 with TRBJ2-3; TRBD2 matches 7 bases. CDR1 and CDR2 from the germline V gene are SGHRS and YFSETQ. The junction had 3 bases not matched to a gene; V was cut back by 1 base and J by 1 base. This CDR3 has 15 residues. The CDR3 coding sequence is TGCGCCAGCAGCTTGAGCGGGATACGCACAGATACGCAGTATTTT. Its translation: CASSLSGIRTDTQYF.

V is TRBV18 and J is TRBJ2-1; TRBD1 matches at 7 bases. Germline V gene sequence: CDR1 KGHSH, CDR2 LQKENI. The length of the CDR3 is 18 residues. Unmatched junction bases numbered 11, after V lost 3 bases and J lost 0 bases. The chain's CDR3 is CASSPRTGTSSSYNEQFF. The DNA of the CDR3 is TGTGCCAGCTCACCGCGGACAGGTACCTCTAGCTCCTACAATGAGCAGTTCTTC.

This clonotype was seen only a few times. V usage is TRBV18 and J usage is TRBJ1-4; 8 bases align to TRBD1. This CDR3 has 15 residues. V gave up 2 bases and J gave up 3 bases; unmatched junction bases: 2. CDR1 is KGHSH and CDR2 is LQKENI in the germline V gene. The CDR3 spells CASSPMGQANEKLFF. In DNA form, the CDR3 reads TGTGCCAGCTCACCAATGGGACAGGCTAATGAAAAACTGTTTTTT. The complete variable domain, with remaining parts taken from reference TRBV18 and TRBJ1-4, reads NAGVMQNPRHLVRRRGQEARLRCSPMKGHSHVYWYRQLPEEGLKFMVYLQKENIIDESGMPKERFSAEFPKEGPSILRIQQVVRGDSAAYFCASSPMGQANEKLFFGSGTQLSVL.

This sequence joins TRBV20-1 and TRBJ1-5; D is uncertain. Trimming removed 0 bases at V and 9 bases at J, with 21 bases between. The CDR3 has 16 amino acids. In germline, CDR1 is DFQATT, CDR2 SNEGSKA (reference sequence). The CDR3 DNA reads as TGCAGTGCTAGAGAAAGTATAGGTCGTGGTGGCGGGCCCCAGCATTTT. Translating it yields CSARESIGRGGGPQHF.

The table lists this clonotype with a few counts. V is TRBV15 and J is TRBJ1-1; D gene uncertain. This CDR3 is 12 amino acids long. Per germline, CDR1 LNHNV and CDR2 YYDKDF (reference sequence). V was pared by 2 bases and J by 2 bases, with 3 bases between. CDR3 loop: CATSRPNTEAFF. CDR3 nucleotide sequence: TGTGCCACCAGCAGACCAAACACTGAAGCTTTCTTT.

The V call is TRBV5-1, the J call TRBJ1-1; D is unclear. Trimming cost V 0 bases and J 5 bases, with 20 bases left between them. In germline, CDR1 is SGHRS, CDR2 YFSETQ. This CDR3 has 17 residues. The CDR3 coding sequence is TGCGCCAGCAGCTTGGGTCTACACCGCAAGGTCGTTACTGAAGCTTTCTTT. Its protein is CASSLGLHRKVVTEAFF.

This clonotype was seen a few times. The rearrangement uses TRBV2 and TRBJ1-2; D is ambiguous. Germline lookup yields CDR1 SNHLY and CDR2 FYNNEI. The CDR3 loop spans 14 amino acids. The V and J ends lost 6 bases and 3 bases respectively, with 14 bases between them. In nucleotides, the CDR3 is TGTGCCAGCAGGGACCTAGGAACTGACTATGGCTACACCTTC. Protein sequence: CASRDLGTDYGYTF.

V and J are TRBV20-1 and TRBJ2-1; maybe TRBD2 (6 bases). The CDR3 has 15 amino acids. Trimming left V 0 bases short and J 7 bases short, with 16 bases between. Germline V gene data show CDR1 as DFQATT and CDR2 as SNEGSKA (reference sequence). CDR3: CSARDPIGSRNEQFF. Written as DNA, the CDR3 is TGCAGTGCTAGAGATCCTATCGGGAGCCGGAATGAGCAGTTCTTC.

The chain recombines TRBV7-2 with TRBJ2-6, with 8 bases that match TRBD1. CDR3 length: 19 residues. CDR1 SGHTA and CDR2 FQGNSA come from the germline V gene. V lost 7 bases and J lost 4; bases outside the gene matches: 18. The CDR3 bases are TGTGCCAGCAATTCCCGGGGACAGGACCGGGTTGGGGGGGCCAACGTCCTGACTTTC. Translated: CASNSRGQDRVGGANVLTF.

The CDR3 DNA is TGTGCCAGCAGCTTAGGACTAGACCCGAGAAATGAGCAGTTCTTC. Translating it yields CASSLGLDPRNEQFF. This chain joins TRBV7-8 and TRBJ2-1; possible D gene TRBD2, 6 bases. The V gene's germline CDR1 is SGHVS and CDR2 FQNEAQ. The CDR3 runs to 15 residues. Trimming removed 1 base from V and 7 bases from J, with 14 bases in between.

The chain uses TRBV12-3 or TRBV12-4 and TRBJ1-1; 8 nucleotides match TRBD1. The CDR3 spans 15 residues. After removal of 2 bases from V and 5 bases from J, the junction contained 7 bases not matched to a gene. The CDR3: CASSLRDRMWTEAFF. CDR3 DNA sequence: TGTGCCAGCAGTTTACGGGACAGGATGTGGACTGAAGCTTTCTTT.

This chain connects TRBV7-9 to TRBJ1-2, with D unclear. Trimming shortened V by 1 base and J by 8 bases, and 17 bases separated the two germline ends. There are 15 residues in the CDR3. Germline assignment: CDR1 SEHNR and CDR2 FQNEAQ (reference sequence). The CDR3 loop is CASSLDPGRREGYTF. CDR3 DNA sequence: TGTGCCAGCAGCTTAGACCCCGGGCGGAGAGAGGGCTACACCTTC.

This clonotype was picked up a small number of times. This CDR3 reads CASSEHRASTDTQYF. As DNA, the CDR3 is TGTGCCAGCAGTGAACACAGGGCCAGCACAGATACGCAGTATTTT. The chain uses TRBV12-3 or TRBV12-4 and TRBJ2-3; tentatively, D is TRBD1 (6 bases). This CDR3 contains 15 residues. V lost 5 bases and J 0 bases, leaving 12 bases between the germline ends.

V is TRBV15 and J is TRBJ2-1; 8 bases align to TRBD2. Germline V lookup: CDR1 LNHNV, CDR2 YYDKDF (reference sequence). The CDR3 has 17 amino acids. After removal of 0 bases from V and 10 bases from J, the junction contained 14 bases not matched to a gene. This CDR3 is CATSRDVLGRAGEEQFF. The DNA for the CDR3 is TGTGCCACCAGCAGAGACGTGCTCGGACGAGCGGGAGAAGAGCAGTTCTTC.

There are a few counts of this clonotype. The CDR3, as DNA: TGCAGTGCTAGACGTCAGACAGGGGGCAATCAGCCCCAGCATTTT. Encoded protein: CSARRQTGGNQPQHF. V and J are TRBV20-1 and TRBJ1-5; TRBD1 agrees at 8 bases. The V gene's germline CDR1 is DFQATT and CDR2 SNEGSKA (reference sequence). V dropped 2 bases and J dropped 2; count of bases not matched to a gene: 5. CDR3 length equals 15 residues.

The chain couples TRBV6-5 to TRBJ2-6; D gene ambiguous. The V and J ends lost 0 bases and 2 bases respectively, with 11 bases between them. CDR1 is MNHEY and CDR2 is SVGAGI in the germline V gene. The CDR3 length is 17 residues. CDR3 sequence: CASSYSQAPPGANVLTF. DNA of the CDR3: TGTGCCAGCAGTTACTCCCAGGCCCCCCCTGGGGCCAACGTCCTGACTTTC.

The CDR3 loop is CSVRGLRQGVAGYTF. The CDR3 nucleotides read TGCAGCGTGAGGGGACTCCGACAGGGGGTGGCTGGCTACACCTTC. The chain recombines TRBV29-1 with TRBJ1-2, with TRBD1 matching over 9 bases. CDR1 is SQVTM, CDR2 ANQGSEA, per germline. This CDR3 has 15 amino acids. V dropped 6 bases and J dropped 7; count of bases not matched to a gene: 15.

The sample holds many counts of this clonotype. The chain carries TRBV10-3 and TRBJ1-5; 8 bases align to TRBD1. The CDR3 is 15 amino acids. Germline trimming cut 5 bases from V and 4 bases from J; bases unmatched to any gene: 7. Germline V gives CDR1 ENHRY, CDR2 SYGVKD. The CDR3 loop is CAISRTGQKNQPQHF. The DNA of the CDR3 is TGTGCCATCAGTCGGACAGGGCAAAAAAATCAGCCCCAGCATTTT.

This clonotype was seen a handful of times. The CDR3 spells CAISEGYLTTEAFF. DNA for the CDR3: TGTGCCATCAGTGAGGGGTACCTCACTACTGAAGCTTTCTTT. The chain is built from TRBV10-3 and TRBJ1-1, with no clear D. CDR3 length: 14 amino acids. Trimming shortened V by 2 bases and J by 5 bases, and 12 bases separated the two germline ends. The germline CDR1 and CDR2 sequences are ENHRY and SYGVKD.

At least ten counts were recorded for this clonotype. V gene TRBV6-5 combines with J gene TRBJ2-3, with TRBD2 identical over 8 bases. The CDR3 has 18 amino acids. CDR1 is MNHEY, CDR2 SVGAGI, per germline. V shed 0 bases, J shed 2 bases, and the junction held 10 bases outside the gene matches. CDR3 coding DNA: TGTGCCAGCAGTTACTCTTCGAAAGCGGGAGTTGTCACAGATACGCAGTATTTT. This translates into CASSYSSKAGVVTDTQYF.